This T cell receptor beta chain derives from a study of blood T cells in healthy people across ages. General observations from the study: Estimated diversity, derived from one million T cells, was regarded as an underestimate. Across samples, TCR beta diversity tracked strongly with naive T cell percentage. Any changes in expanded clonotypes were possibly confounded, as donor CMV status remained unknown. Observed TCR beta diversity per million T cells went down as age went up. This fall followed a roughly linear course with age.

This CDR3 comprises 16 residues. V lost 4 bases and J lost 6, with 19 bases in between. From germline, CDR1 is SGHVT and CDR2 SQSDAQ. This clonotype was found a few times. Its target is unknown. PCR was performed a second time for about 6 to 12 cycles using a sample-barcoded 5' primer and a J-beta primer mix. TCRdb re-called the 5' RACE reads through MiXCR, storing one row per CDR3 protein. The sample records fewer than 1.5 million distinct CDR3 sequences, 40% to 50% being singletons. The receptor was derived from a young woman in good health. The sequenced sample was blood. V gene TRBV7-4 combines with J gene TRBJ1-5; unclear D gene. The CDR3 DNA is TGTGCCAGCAGCTCCGGGCCAACCCTTCTTTCTCAGCCCCAGCATTTT. This gives the protein CASSSGPTLLSQPQHF.